One sample yielded the 9 T cell receptor beta chains listed below, sequenced in a study of sequential checkpoint blockade in melanoma (dated by TCRdb to about 2019). The treatment or condition tag for this specimen amounts to: randomized to nivolumab then ipilimumab (arm A) or the reverse (arm B). Library preparation employed the immunoSEQ multiplex PCR assay. The clones in this table, taken by TCRdb from immuneACCESS, are in-frame only. Not every clone is retained; where verified, under half of the shortfall comes from an unresolved V gene, and the cause of the rest is unknown. A total of about 32,000 clones appear in this sample, approximately 77% of them only once. About 20% of the sample is held by the ten biggest clonotypes. The source material was CD8+ T cells sorted from blood (inferred from file names), sampled from a patient given nivolumab and ipilimumab in sequence. These receptors originate from a human donor with melanoma.

This clone was picked up one time. The V gene is TRBV7-8, the J gene TRBJ1-1; no clear D. The V end was cut by 5 bases, the J end by 0 bases, with 16 bases between. CDR1 is SGHVS, CDR2 FQNEAQ, per germline. The CDR3 extends over 16 amino acids. CDR3 loop: CASSPPRPGLNTEAFF. In DNA, the CDR3 is TGTGCCAGCAGCCCTCCTCGTCCGGGGTTGAACACTGAAGCTTTCTTT.

The rearrangement joins TRBV5-5 to TRBJ1-5, with 7 bases matching TRBD1. Germline values: CDR1 SGHKS, CDR2 YYEKEE (reference sequence). V was clipped by 4 bases and J by 1 base; unmatched bases: 5. CDR3 length: 15 residues. CDR3 sequence reads: CASSDYRGSNQPQHF. The CDR3 bases are TGTGCCAGCAGCGATTACAGGGGAAGCAATCAGCCCCAGCATTTT.

This chain joins TRBV15 and TRBJ1-5; possibly TRBD1 for D (6 bases). Germline V gene data show CDR1 as LNHNV and CDR2 as YYDKDF (reference sequence). The CDR3 length is 17 residues. With 2 bases removed from V and 3 bases from J, the gap between germline ends came to 17 bases. In DNA form, the CDR3 reads TGTGCCACCAGCAGACTATGGGGGCAGGGTAACAATCAGCCCCAGCATTTT. This encodes CATSRLWGQGNNQPQHF.

The rearrangement links TRBV2 to TRBJ2-5, with 8 nucleotides matching TRBD1. The J call may not be correct, given that the DNA end is closer to TRBJ2-7. Germline V gene lookup returns CDR1 SNHLY and CDR2 FYNNEI. The CDR3 has 15 residues. DNA of the CDR3: TGTGCCAGCAGTCCCGGGACAGGTTTACTCTACGAGCAGTACTTC. This sequence encodes CASSPGTGLLYEQYF.

This chain joins TRBV27 and TRBJ2-7, with D possibly being TRBD1 (6 bases). Germline CDR1 MNHEY, CDR2 SMNVEV (reference sequence). This CDR3 has 14 residues. V was pared by 7 bases and J by 5 bases, with 18 bases between. Here the CDR3 DNA reads TGTGCCAGCACCCTGACAGGCAGTTTGGACGAGCAGTACTTC. Its translation is CASTLTGSLDEQYF.

The rearrangement joins TRBV7-9 to TRBJ1-2; D call uncertain. Germline assignment: CDR1 SEHNR and CDR2 FQNEAQ (reference sequence). Trimming left V 10 bases short and J 4 bases short, with 19 bases between. The length of the CDR3 is 14 residues. CDR3 sequence reads: CATRPEPVIYGYTF. In DNA, the CDR3 is TGTGCCACCAGGCCCGAGCCGGTAATCTATGGCTACACCTTC.

The gene calls are TRBV19 and TRBJ2-1, with 9 bases fitting TRBD2. The CDR3 has 17 amino acids. Per germline, CDR1 LNHDA and CDR2 SQIVND (reference sequence). Trimming took 5 bases from V and 0 from J; bases not matched to a gene: 8. This CDR3 is CASSLSSSGASYNEQFF. As DNA, the CDR3 is TGTGCCAGTAGTCTCTCCTCTAGCGGGGCCTCCTACAATGAGCAGTTCTTC.

CDR3 in amino acids: CASMVDSGNTIYF. The CDR3 nucleotides are TGTGCCAGCATGGTAGACTCTGGAAACACCATATATTTT. The V gene is TRBV6-6, the J gene TRBJ1-3; D unclear. Germline assignment: CDR1 MNHNY and CDR2 SVGAGI (reference sequence). V lost 7 bases to trimming and J lost 0 bases, with 7 bases between them. CDR3 size: 13 residues.

The CDR3 bases are TGTGCCAGCTCCGGGACAGGCCCCACGGAGGAAAAACTGTTTTTT. Encoded protein: CASSGTGPTEEKLFF. This chain connects TRBV28 to TRBJ1-4, with TRBD1 matching over 8 bases. This CDR3 is 15 amino acids long. Germline V gene data show CDR1 as MDHEN and CDR2 as SYDVKM. V lost 8 bases and J lost 8; bases outside the gene matches: 13. Looking up the rest from reference TRBV28 and TRBJ1-4 gives the full variable domain: DVKVTQSSRYLVKRTGEKVFLECVQDMDHENMFWYRQDPGLGLRLIYFSYDVKMKEKGDIPEGYSVSREKKERFSLILESASTNQTSMYLCASSGTGPTEEKLFFGSGTQLSVL.